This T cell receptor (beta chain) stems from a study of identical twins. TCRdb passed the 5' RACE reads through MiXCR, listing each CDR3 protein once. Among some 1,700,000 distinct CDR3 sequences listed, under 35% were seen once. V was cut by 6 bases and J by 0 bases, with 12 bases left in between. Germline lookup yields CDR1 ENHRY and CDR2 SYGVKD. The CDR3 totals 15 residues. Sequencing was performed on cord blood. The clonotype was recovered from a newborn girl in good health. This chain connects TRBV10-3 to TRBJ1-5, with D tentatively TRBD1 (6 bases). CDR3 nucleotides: TGTGCCATCAGCCTGACAGGTACTAGCAATCAGCCCCAGCATTTT. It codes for CAISLTGTSNQPQHF.